Below, one T cell receptor beta chain is given with its context. Its antigen remains unknown. Trimming cost V 5 bases and J 2 bases, with 15 bases left between them. Looked up from germline, CDR1 is LGHDT and CDR2 is YNNKEL (reference sequence). The CDR3 totals 15 residues. These data belong to a study of glioma-infiltrating T cells. Study outcomes and limitations: Only very few CDR3 sequences appeared in both tissue and blood.

TCR alpha and beta CDR3 regions were amplified from RNA using iRepertoire nested multiplex PCR. Tissue mRNA or PBMC total RNA, about 85-400 ng, went into one-step reverse transcription and amplification. TCRdb re-derived calls from the multiplex PCR reads in MiXCR, one entry per CDR3 protein. Here the sample spans fewer than 500,000 distinct CDR3 sequences, 41% being singletons. The sequencing sample was made of glioma tissue, nonneoplastic brain tissue, or PBMCs (not recorded which). This rearrangement joins TRBV3-1 to TRBJ1-2; possible D gene TRBD1, 6 bases. The clonotype originates from a human donor with low-grade glioma or glioblastoma, undergoing nonglioma brain surgery, or in good health (not recorded which). The CDR3 is CASSLVPGENYGYTF. The CDR3 region has the DNA TGTGCCAGCAGCTTAGTTCCAGGGGAGAACTATGGCTACACCTTC.